This TCR beta chain stems from a study of CXCR3-negative and CXCR3-positive naive CD8 T cells. UMI-tagged TRB cDNA libraries were built via 5' RACE. Each CDR3 protein gets one entry in TCRdb, which reprocessed the 5' RACE reads and gives no DNA. The sample spans over 20,000 distinct CDR3 sequences; the ten largest clones claim about 4%. Germline V gene sequence: CDR1 SQVTM, CDR2 ANQGSEA. This CDR3 has 12 amino acids. The specimen sequenced was naive CXCR3- CD8+ T cells from blood. Subset specified: CD45RO-CCR7+CD27+CD95- naive CD8+ T cells lacking CXCR3 (TNR3-). The chain uses TRBV29-1 and TRBJ2-7. The receptor comes from a human donor in good health. Some clones in this sample may be carry-over from other donors' samples. CDR3 sequence reads: CSVGETSYEQYF.